What follows is one TCR beta chain and its context. This clone came up once. Its recognized antigen is unknown. Nothing much larger sits one base from this clone, and base qualities are not available. The sample comes from a study of somatic mutations in cytotoxic T cells in rheumatoid arthritis (dated by TCRdb to 2017 to 2019). Regarding the complete study: Right after diagnosis and prior to the start of any treatment, less than 35 ml EDTA of peripheral blood was drawn from patients. Sorted V beta1+ cells also underwent TCRB sequencing, and some V beta antibody-stained T-cell populations were flow-sorted at nearly 100% purity on a FACSAria II or Sony SH800. In newly diagnosed rheumatoid arthritis without treatment, the study examined if expanded CD8+ T-cell clones harbor somatic mutations, relying on TCRB deep sequencing to characterize clonality. TCRB deep sequencing was performed for 65 rheumatoid arthritis patients and 20 healthy controls. Patient and control groups had essentially identical median ages. The study at large found these results: There was no significant difference in CD8+ T-cell clonality between rheumatoid arthritis patients and age-matched healthy controls. Healthy controls showed no age-related increase in CD8+ clonality, whereas patients did (Spearman r ~ 0.5). Viral specificity could not be ruled out by absence from virus-specific databases, and the antigen targets of the expanded CD8+ clones remained unknown. In about an eighth of the roughly 65 patients, more than 20% of CD8+ cells belonged to the largest CD8+ clone, while several identical CD8+ TCRB sequences were shared between blood and synovial fluid. No adjustment for multiple comparisons was made for the slight TRBV07 underrepresentation in patients.

Genomic DNA underwent TCRB CDR3 sequencing using the immunoSEQ assay. In the source study's methods: Patient CD8+ clones larger than 1% were compared against published virus-specific TCRB sequences, and only a few matched. Only productive TCRB rearrangements were included in the analyses. Clonality was calculated as a Shannon entropy-based productive clonality index, and a clone was defined by a unique TCRB CDR3 sequence. Repertoire overlap between two samples was calculated from the template counts of each clone relative to total templates per sample. V-gene usage from TCRB sequencing and V-gene usage measured by flow cytometry were correlated (Spearman r of around 0.6). In its TCRdb copy, this immuneACCESS table keeps in-frame sequences only and misses some clones. Where compared with another copy, unresolved V genes explain less than half of these, and the others have no known cause. Clone size and V and J calls were adopted from that table, with D and trimming inferred from the DNA. The table for this sample lists 13,000 or so clones; roughly 80% of them were counted only once. The top ten clonotypes cover 29% of the sample.

CD4+ and CD8+ cells were isolated by positive magnetic bead selection on an AutoMACS, and purity was checked by flow cytometry. Initial screening for clonal expansions relied on flow cytometry with a TCR V beta antibody panel, after which sorted CD8+ fractions underwent TCRB deep sequencing for characterization. Peripheral blood mononuclear cells were isolated by Ficoll-Paque PLUS density gradient separation. Nucleospin Tissue or Tissue XS kits were used to extract DNA from CD4-enriched, CD8-enriched or PBMC samples, and a Qubit 2.0 fluorometer was used for quantification. Sequences PRHDT (CDR1) and FYEKMQ (CDR2) are obtained from the germline V gene (reference sequence). The junction carries 5 bases between V and J, which are trimmed by 2 bases and 0 bases respectively. From the cysteine through the phenylalanine, the CDR3 covers 13 amino acids. Only the CDR3 DNA is retained, 39 bases long and in frame from the first base.

Sample: CD8+ T cells sorted from blood. The chain was built from TRBV13 and TRBJ2-7; a confident D gene designation cannot be given. The receptor comes from an adult with rheumatoid arthritis. The bases read TGTGCCAGCAGCTTAAAGGACTCCTACGAGCAGTACTTC. Its translation is CASSLKDSYEQYF.